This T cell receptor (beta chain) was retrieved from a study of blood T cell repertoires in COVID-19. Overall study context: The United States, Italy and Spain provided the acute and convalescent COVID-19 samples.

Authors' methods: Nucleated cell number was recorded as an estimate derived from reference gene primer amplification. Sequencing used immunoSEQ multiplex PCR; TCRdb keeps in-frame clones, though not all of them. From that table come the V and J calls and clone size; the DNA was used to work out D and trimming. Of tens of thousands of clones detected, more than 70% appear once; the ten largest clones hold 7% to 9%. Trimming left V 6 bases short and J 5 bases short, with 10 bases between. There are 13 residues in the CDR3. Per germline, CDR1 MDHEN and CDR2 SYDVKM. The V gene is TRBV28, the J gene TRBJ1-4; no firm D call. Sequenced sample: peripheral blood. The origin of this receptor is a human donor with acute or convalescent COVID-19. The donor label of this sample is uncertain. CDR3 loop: CASSLGGNEKLFF. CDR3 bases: TGTGCCAGCAGCTTGGGCGGGAATGAAAAACTGTTTTTT.